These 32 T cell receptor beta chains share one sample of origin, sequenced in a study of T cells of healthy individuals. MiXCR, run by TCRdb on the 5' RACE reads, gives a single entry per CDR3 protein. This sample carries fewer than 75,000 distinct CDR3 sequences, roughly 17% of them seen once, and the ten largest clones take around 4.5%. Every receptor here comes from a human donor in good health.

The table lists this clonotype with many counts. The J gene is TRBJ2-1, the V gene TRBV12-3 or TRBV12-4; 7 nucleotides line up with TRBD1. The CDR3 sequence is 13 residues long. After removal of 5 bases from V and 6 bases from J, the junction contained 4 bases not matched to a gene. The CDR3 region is CASSMTGINEQFF. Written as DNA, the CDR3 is TGTGCCAGCAGTATGACAGGGATCAATGAGCAGTTCTTC.

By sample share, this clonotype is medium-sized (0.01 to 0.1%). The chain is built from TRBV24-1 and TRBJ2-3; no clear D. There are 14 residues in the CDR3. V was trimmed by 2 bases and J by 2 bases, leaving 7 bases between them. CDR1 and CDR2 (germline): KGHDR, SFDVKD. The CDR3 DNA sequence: TGTGCCACCAGTGATTCGACCTCCACAGATACGCAGTATTTT. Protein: CATSDSTSTDTQYF.

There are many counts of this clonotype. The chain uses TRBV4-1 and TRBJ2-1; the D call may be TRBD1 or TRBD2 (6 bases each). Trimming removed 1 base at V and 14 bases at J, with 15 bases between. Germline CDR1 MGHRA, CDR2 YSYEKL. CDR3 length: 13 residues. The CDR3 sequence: CASSQVMERGEFF. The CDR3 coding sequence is TGCGCCAGCAGCCAAGTGATGGAGAGGGGGGAGTTCTTC.

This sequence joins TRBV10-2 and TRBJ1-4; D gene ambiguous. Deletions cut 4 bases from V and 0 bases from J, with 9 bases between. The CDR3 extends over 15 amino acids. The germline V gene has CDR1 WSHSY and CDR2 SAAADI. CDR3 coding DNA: TGCGCCAGCAGTGCCCCACCTGCAACTAATGAAAAACTGTTTTTT. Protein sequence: CASSAPPATNEKLFF.

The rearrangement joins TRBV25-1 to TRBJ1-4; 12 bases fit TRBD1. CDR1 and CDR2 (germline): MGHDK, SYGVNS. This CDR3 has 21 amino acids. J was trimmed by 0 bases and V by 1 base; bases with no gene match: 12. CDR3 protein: CASSEFAGQGAPAATNEKLFF. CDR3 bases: TGTGCCAGCAGTGAATTCGCGGGACAGGGGGCGCCCGCGGCAACTAATGAAAAACTGTTTTTT.

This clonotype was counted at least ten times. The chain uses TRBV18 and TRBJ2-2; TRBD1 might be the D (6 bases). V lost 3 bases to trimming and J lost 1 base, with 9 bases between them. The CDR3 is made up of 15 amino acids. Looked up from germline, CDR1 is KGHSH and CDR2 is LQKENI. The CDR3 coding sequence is TGTGCCAGCTCACCTCGGGGACAGAACACCGGGGAGCTGTTTTTT. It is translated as CASSPRGQNTGELFF.

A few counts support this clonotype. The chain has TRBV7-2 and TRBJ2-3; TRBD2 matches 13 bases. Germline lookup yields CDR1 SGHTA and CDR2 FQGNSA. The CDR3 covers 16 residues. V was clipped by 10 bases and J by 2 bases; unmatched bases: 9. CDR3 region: CATRAGLAGSTDTQYF. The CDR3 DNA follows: TGTGCCACCAGGGCGGGACTAGCGGGATCCACAGATACGCAGTATTTT.

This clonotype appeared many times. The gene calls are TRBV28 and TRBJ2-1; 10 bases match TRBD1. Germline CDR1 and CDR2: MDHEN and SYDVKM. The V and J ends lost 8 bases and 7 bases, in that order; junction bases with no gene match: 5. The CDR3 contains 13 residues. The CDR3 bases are TGTGCCAGCTGGGACAGGGGTATGAATGAGCAGTTCTTC. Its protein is CASWDRGMNEQFF.

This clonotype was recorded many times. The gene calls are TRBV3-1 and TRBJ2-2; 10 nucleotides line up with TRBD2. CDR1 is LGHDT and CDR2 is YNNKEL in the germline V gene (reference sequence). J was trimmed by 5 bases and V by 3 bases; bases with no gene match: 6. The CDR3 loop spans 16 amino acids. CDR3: CASSQDLAGVTGELFF. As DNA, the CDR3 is TGTGCCAGCAGCCAGGATCTAGCGGGAGTTACCGGGGAGCTGTTTTTT.

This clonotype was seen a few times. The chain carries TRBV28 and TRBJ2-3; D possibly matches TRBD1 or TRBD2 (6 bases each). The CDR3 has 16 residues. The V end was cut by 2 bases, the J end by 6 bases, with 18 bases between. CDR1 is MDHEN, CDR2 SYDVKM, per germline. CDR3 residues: CASSLSSEGGLDTQYF. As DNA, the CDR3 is TGTGCCAGCAGTTTAAGTTCGGAGGGGGGCCTCGATACGCAGTATTTT.

CDR3 in DNA: TGCAGCGTTCTACAGCTAAGGGACACTGAAGCTTTCTTT. Translated, it gives CSVLQLRDTEAFF. V gene TRBV29-1 combines with J gene TRBJ1-1; D gene uncertain. V was clipped by 5 bases and J by 3 bases, with 13 bases between them. Germline CDR1 is SQVTM and CDR2 is ANQGSEA. CDR3 size: 13 residues. Full variable domain (rest looked up from reference TRBV29-1 and TRBJ1-1): SAVISQKPSRDICQRGTSLTIQCQVDSQVTMMFWYRQQPGQSLTLIATANQGSEATYESGFVIDKFPISRPNLTFSTLTVSNMSPEDSSIYLCSVLQLRDTEAFFGQGTRLTVV.

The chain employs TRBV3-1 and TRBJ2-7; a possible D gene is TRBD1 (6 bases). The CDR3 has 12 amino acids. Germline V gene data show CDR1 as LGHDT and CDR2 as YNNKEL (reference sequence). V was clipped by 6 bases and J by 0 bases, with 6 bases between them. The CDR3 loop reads CASRDSSYEQYF. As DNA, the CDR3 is TGTGCCAGCAGGGACAGCTCCTACGAGCAGTACTTC.

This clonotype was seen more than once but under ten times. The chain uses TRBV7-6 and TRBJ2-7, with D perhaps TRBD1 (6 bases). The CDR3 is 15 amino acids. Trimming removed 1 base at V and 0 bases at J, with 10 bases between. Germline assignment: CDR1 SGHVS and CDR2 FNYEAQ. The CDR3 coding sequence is TGTGCCAGCAGCTTAGAGACAGGCCTCTCCTACGAGCAGTACTTC. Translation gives CASSLETGLSYEQYF.

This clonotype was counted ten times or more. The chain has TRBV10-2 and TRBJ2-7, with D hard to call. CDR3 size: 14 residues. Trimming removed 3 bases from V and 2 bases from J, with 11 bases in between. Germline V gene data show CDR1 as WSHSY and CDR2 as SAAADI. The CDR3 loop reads CASSESGRTYEQYF. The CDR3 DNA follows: TGCGCCAGCAGTGAATCTGGACGAACCTACGAGCAGTACTTC.

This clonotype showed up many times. The DNA of the CDR3 is TGCGCCAGCAGCCAGGTCTCTGGAAACACCATATATTTT. Translated: CASSQVSGNTIYF. V is TRBV4-3 and J is TRBJ1-3; no clear D gene. Germline V gives CDR1 LGHNA, CDR2 YSLEER. The germline V and J ends were trimmed by 3 bases and 0 bases, with 3 bases remaining between them. The CDR3 spans 13 residues.

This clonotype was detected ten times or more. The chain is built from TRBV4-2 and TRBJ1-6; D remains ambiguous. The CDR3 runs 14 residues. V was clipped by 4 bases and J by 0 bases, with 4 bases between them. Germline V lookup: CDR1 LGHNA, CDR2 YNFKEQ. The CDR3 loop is CASSRDSYNSPLHF. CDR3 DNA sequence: TGTGCCAGCAGCCGGGACTCCTATAATTCACCCCTCCACTTT.

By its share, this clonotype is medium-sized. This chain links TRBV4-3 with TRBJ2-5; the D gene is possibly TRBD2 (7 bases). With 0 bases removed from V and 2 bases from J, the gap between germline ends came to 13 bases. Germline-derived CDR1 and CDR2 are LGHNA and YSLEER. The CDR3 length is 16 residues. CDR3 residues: CASSQDWGGPQETQYF. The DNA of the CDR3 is TGCGCCAGCAGCCAAGATTGGGGGGGGCCTCAAGAGACCCAGTACTTC.

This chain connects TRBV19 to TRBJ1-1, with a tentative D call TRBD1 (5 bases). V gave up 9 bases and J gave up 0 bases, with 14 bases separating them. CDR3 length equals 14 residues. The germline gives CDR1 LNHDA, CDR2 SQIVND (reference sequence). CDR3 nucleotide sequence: TGTGCCAGCACACCCGGGACGGTGAACACTGAAGCTTTCTTT. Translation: CASTPGTVNTEAFF.

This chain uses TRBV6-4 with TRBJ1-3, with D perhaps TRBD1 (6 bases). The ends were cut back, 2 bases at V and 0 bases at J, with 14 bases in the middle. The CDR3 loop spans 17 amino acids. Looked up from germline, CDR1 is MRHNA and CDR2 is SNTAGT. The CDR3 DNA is TGTGCCAGCAGTGACACACGGGACACCATCTCTGGAAACACCATATATTTT. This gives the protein CASSDTRDTISGNTIYF.

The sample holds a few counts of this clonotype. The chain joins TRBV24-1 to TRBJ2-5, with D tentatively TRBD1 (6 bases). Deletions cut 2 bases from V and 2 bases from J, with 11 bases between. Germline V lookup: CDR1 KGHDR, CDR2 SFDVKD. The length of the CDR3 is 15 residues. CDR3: CATSDSSTGQETQYF. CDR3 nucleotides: TGTGCCACCAGTGATTCCTCAACAGGGCAAGAGACCCAGTACTTC.

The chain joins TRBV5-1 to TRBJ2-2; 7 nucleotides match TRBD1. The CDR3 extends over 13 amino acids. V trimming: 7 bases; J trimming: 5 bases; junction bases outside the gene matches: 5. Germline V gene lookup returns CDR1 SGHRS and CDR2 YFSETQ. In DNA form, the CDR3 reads TGCGCCAGCCCCGACAGGGAAACCGGGGAGCTGTTTTTT. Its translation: CASPDRETGELFF.

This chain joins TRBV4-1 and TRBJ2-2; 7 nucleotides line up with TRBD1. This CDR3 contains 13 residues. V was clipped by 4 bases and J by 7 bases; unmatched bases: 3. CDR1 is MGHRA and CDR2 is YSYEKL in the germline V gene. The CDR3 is CASSPQGDGELFF. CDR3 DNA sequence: TGCGCCAGCAGCCCTCAGGGGGACGGGGAGCTGTTTTTT.

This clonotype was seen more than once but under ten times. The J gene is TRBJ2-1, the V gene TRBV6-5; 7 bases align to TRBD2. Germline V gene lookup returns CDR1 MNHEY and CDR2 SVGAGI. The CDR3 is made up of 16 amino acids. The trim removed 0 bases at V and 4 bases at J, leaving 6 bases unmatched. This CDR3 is CASSYSWAGEYNEQFF. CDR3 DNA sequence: TGTGCCAGCAGTTACTCGTGGGCGGGAGAGTACAATGAGCAGTTCTTC.

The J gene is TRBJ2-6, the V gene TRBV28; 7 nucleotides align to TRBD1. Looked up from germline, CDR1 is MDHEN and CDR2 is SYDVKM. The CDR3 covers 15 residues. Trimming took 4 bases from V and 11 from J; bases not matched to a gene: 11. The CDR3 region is CASSSRTGVGHVLTF. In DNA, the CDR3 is TGTGCCAGCAGTTCCCGAACAGGGGTAGGGCACGTCCTGACTTTC.

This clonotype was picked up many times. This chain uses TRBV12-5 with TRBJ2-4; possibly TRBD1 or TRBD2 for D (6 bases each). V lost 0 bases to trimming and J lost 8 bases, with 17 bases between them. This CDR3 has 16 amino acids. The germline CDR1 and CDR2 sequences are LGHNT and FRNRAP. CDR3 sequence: CASGLVTGAGAHIQYF. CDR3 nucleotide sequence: TGTGCTAGTGGTTTGGTAACGGGGGCAGGGGCGCACATTCAGTACTTC.

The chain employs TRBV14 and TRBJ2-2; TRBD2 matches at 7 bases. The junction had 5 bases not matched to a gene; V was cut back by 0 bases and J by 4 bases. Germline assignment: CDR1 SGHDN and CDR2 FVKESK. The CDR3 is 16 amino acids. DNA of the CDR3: TGTGCCAGCAGCCAAGATCTCCTAGCGGTCACCGGGGAGCTGTTTTTT. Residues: CASSQDLLAVTGELFF.

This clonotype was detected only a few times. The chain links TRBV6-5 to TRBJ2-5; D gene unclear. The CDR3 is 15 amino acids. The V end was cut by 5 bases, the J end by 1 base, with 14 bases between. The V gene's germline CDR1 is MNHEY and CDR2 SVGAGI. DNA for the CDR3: TGTGCCAGCAGTCCCATGGGCCGAATCCAAGAGACCCAGTACTTC. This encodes CASSPMGRIQETQYF.

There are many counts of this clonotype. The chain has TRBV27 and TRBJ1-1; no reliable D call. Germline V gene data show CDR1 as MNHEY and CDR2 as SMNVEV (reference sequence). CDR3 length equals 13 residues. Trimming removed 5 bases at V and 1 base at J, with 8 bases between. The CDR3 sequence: CASSPSANTEAFF. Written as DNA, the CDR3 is TGTGCCAGCAGTCCTTCAGCGAACACTGAAGCTTTCTTT.

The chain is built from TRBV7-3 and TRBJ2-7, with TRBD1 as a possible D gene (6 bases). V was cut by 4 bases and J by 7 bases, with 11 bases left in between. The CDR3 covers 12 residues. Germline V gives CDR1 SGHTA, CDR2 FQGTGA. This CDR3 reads CASSSDRGEQYF. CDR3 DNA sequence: TGTGCCAGCAGCTCGGACAGAGGGGAGCAGTACTTC.

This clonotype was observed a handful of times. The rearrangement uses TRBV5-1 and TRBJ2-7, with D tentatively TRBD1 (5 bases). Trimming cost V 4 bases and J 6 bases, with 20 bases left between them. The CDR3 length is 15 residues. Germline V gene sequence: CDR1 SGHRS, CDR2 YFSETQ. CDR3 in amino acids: CASSLDSPTGGEQYF. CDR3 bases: TGCGCCAGCAGCCTCGACAGCCCAACCGGCGGCGAGCAGTACTTC. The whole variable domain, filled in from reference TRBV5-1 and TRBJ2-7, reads KAGVTQTPRYLIKTRGQQVTLSCSPISGHRSVSWYQQTPGQGLQFLFEYFSETQRNKGNFPGRFSGRQFSNSRSEMNVSTLELGDSALYLCASSLDSPTGGEQYFGPGTRLTVT.

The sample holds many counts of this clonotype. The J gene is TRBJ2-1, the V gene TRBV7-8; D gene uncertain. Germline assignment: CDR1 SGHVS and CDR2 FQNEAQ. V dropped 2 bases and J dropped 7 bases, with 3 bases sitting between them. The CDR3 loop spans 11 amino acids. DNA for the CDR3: TGTGCCAGCAGCTTATTTAATGAGCAGTTCTTC. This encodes CASSLFNEQFF.

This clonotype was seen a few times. CDR3 DNA: TGTGCCAGCAGCTTACCAGGGACCGAGCAGTACTTC. It is translated as CASSLPGTEQYF. V is TRBV11-2 and J is TRBJ2-7; D possibly matches TRBD1 or TRBD2 (5 bases each). Germline V CDR1 and CDR2: SGHAT, FQNNGV. V gave up 2 bases and J gave up 6 bases, with 8 bases separating them. The CDR3 contains 12 residues. Using reference TRBV11-2 and TRBJ2-7 for the parts outside the CDR3, the full variable domain is EAGVAQSPRYKIIEKRQSVAFWCNPISGHATLYWYQQILGQGPKLLIQFQNNGVVDDSQLPKDRFSAERLKGVDSTLKIQPAKLEDSAVYLCASSLPGTEQYFGPGTRLTVT.